This T cell receptor (beta chain) was captured in a study of blood T cell repertoires in COVID-19 (dated by TCRdb to about 2020). General notes on the study: The collaborator samples originated in the United States, Italy and Spain and spanned the acute and convalescent phases of COVID-19. The material from the prospective study consisted of cDNA or gDNA derived from T cells, B-cell-depleted T cells, or PBMCs. Deeply sampled blood TCRbeta repertoires from subjects exposed to, actively infected with, or recovered from COVID-19 were included in the dataset. The repertoires were released in a freely available public database intended as a resource for research on the immune response to SARS-CoV-2. The samples were drawn from two sources: the first 160 participants of the ongoing ImmuneRACE study, and 1,000 to 1,500 subjects contributed by 6 global collaborators. The sample metadata nearly always contained a de-identified subject ID, COVID-19 status, age in years and sex. HLA class I and class II types, where available, came from metadata supplied by the sample provider rather than from assay-based typing.

From the germline V gene, CDR1 is SGHAT and CDR2 is FQNNGV. V drops 1 base and J drops 6 bases, leaving 13 bases in between. The CDR3 contains 14 residues, cysteine and phenylalanine counted. Solely the CDR3 DNA is kept, with 42 bases framed from the first base. In the prospective study, participants were roughly 18 to 89 years old, resided in fewer than 25 geographic areas of the United States, and were enrolled through a virtual design. In the prospective study, cohorts were assigned on the basis of participant-reported clinical history obtained from a screening survey and a study questionnaire. Recovered participants in ImmuneRACE Cohort 3 were defined by two consecutive negative NP/OP PCR tests, clearance by a healthcare professional, or resolution of symptoms. Each participant in the prospective study had whole blood, serum and a nasopharyngeal or oropharyngeal swab collected by mobile phlebotomists. Participants in the prospective study had the option to provide additional blood draws and questionnaires over a roughly two-month period. Blood samples from the prospective study were shipped frozen or at room temperature prior to DNA extraction.

In the case of this clone: This clone's antigen is unknown. Base quality data are lacking; no much larger clone is found one base away.

TCRbeta CDR3 regions were amplified from genomic DNA by means of the immunoSEQ Assay, a bias-controlled multiplex PCR. From the authors' description of their analysis: The number of nucleated cells in each sample was estimated by amplification of reference gene primers within the assay. To quantify the absolute abundance of each unique TCRbeta CDR3 rearrangement, sequence reads were collapsed and filtered. Productive Simpson clonality was computed per sample as the square root of Simpson's diversity index over productive rearrangements. The table comes from immuneACCESS by way of TCRdb, which keeps in-frame sequences with V and J called. Part of the clones is missing from these tables; in studies checked, under half for an unresolved V gene and the rest for unknown reasons. From that table come the V and J calls and clone size; the DNA was used to work out D and trimming. The sample table lists 250,000 to 300,000 clones, roughly 89% of them with a count of one. The leading ten clones occupy 1.7% of the sample.

Broader findings and caveats from the paper: How much clinical and demographic metadata was included differed by source and by participant, and the metadata was provided uncurated.

Specimen: PBMCs or T cells enriched from blood (not recorded which). The sequence came from a middle-aged woman who had recovered from COVID-19. The V gene is TRBV11-2 and the J gene is TRBJ2-7; a weak D assignment points to TRBD2 (6 bases agree). The nucleotides read TGTGCCAGCAGCTTAGCTGGATGGGGAGGCGAGCAGTACTTC. It translates to CASSLAGWGGEQYF.